The source of this TCR beta chain is a study of glioma-infiltrating T cells after dendritic cell vaccination. Some clones are missing from TCRdb's copy, which holds only in-frame ones; the method was immunoSEQ multiplex PCR. The table lists about 67,000 clones, roughly 79% of them singletons. Only patients with spare fresh-frozen tumor and over two years of follow-up were included. This sample comprised blood, obtained before dendritic cell vaccination. The TCR originated in a human donor with glioblastoma.

The CDR3 DNA sequence: TGTGCCAGCAGCTTGGGAGGGACTCACCCCTACGAGCAGTACTTC. It is translated as CASSLGGTHPYEQYF. V usage is TRBV5-4 and J usage is TRBJ2-7; the D gene is possibly TRBD2 (6 bases). Trimming pared 0 bases from V and 2 bases from J, leaving 12 bases between. CDR3 length: 15 residues. Germline loops: CDR1 SGHNT, CDR2 YYREEE (reference sequence).